These 7 T cell receptor beta chains originate from one sample sequenced in a study of PD-L1 blockade in urothelial cancer. Time point described: pretreatment peripheral blood. The table came from immunoSEQ multiplex PCR; TCRdb's copy has only in-frame clones and leaves some out. The table has approximately 94,000 clones, 87% seen once. The sequencing here drew on PBMCs, taken around atezolizumab (anti-PD-L1) treatment. The receptors come from a man aged 55 to 70 with urothelial cancer.

The chain combines TRBV5-1 with TRBJ2-5; TRBD1 matches 7 bases. The V gene end was trimmed by 0 bases and the J gene end by 5 bases; junction bases not matched to a gene: 7. This CDR3 has 15 residues. Germline CDR1 reads SGHRS; CDR2 reads YFSETQ. The CDR3: CASSLAPGGEETQYF. CDR3 bases: TGCGCCAGCAGCTTGGCCCCAGGGGGTGAGGAGACCCAGTACTTC. Full variable domain (missing parts from reference TRBV5-1 and TRBJ2-5): KAGVTQTPRYLIKTRGQQVTLSCSPISGHRSVSWYQQTPGQGLQFLFEYFSETQRNKGNFPGRFSGRQFSNSRSEMNVSTLELGDSALYLCASSLAPGGEETQYFGPGTRLLVL.

CDR3 protein: CAISDRDYEQYF. The CDR3 coding sequence is TGTGCCATCAGTGATCGGGATTACGAGCAGTACTTC. The J gene is TRBJ2-7, the V gene TRBV10-3, with D perhaps matching TRBD2 (5 bases). The V end was cut by 3 bases, the J end by 4 bases, with 7 bases between. The CDR3 is 12 residues long. Germline assignment: CDR1 ENHRY and CDR2 SYGVKD.

This clone has a single count. The chain uses TRBV20-1 and TRBJ2-7, with TRBD1 matching over 7 bases. V was clipped by 5 bases and J by 3 bases; unmatched bases: 1. Germline V gene sequence: CDR1 DFQATT, CDR2 SNEGSKA (reference sequence). This CDR3 is 11 amino acids long. The DNA for the CDR3 is TGCAGTGCTGGACAGGACTACGAGCAGTACTTC. Its protein product is CSAGQDYEQYF.

A single count supports this clone. The V call is TRBV5-4, the J call TRBJ1-2, with 9 bases identical to TRBD1. The CDR3 consists of 14 residues. After removal of 4 bases from V and 8 bases from J, the junction contained 9 bases not matched to a gene. Germline lookup yields CDR1 SGHNT and CDR2 YYREEE (reference sequence). The CDR3 sequence: CASSGGRTGDGYTF. For the CDR3, the DNA is TGTGCCAGCAGCGGGGGAAGGACAGGGGACGGCTACACCTTC.

The rearrangement links TRBV6-5 to TRBJ1-5; 10 bases are a match to TRBD1. V gave up 4 bases and J gave up 5 bases; unmatched junction bases: 8. The CDR3 is 16 residues long. From germline, CDR1 is MNHEY and CDR2 SVGAGI. The CDR3 DNA follows: TGTGCCAGCAGTTCTTTAGGGACAGGGGTCCATCAGCCCCAGCATTTT. This gives the protein CASSSLGTGVHQPQHF.

The chain links TRBV7-2 to TRBJ2-7, with TRBD2 matching 8 bases. The length of the CDR3 is 15 residues. Germline CDR1 and CDR2: SGHTA and FQGNSA. The ends lost 1 base at V and 2 bases at J; junction bases unmatched: 4. CDR3 bases: TGTGCCAGCAGCTTAGGGAATAGCGGGGCCTACGAGCAGTACTTC. It codes for CASSLGNSGAYEQYF.

CDR3 nucleotide sequence: TGCGCCAGCAGCTTGGTCCGGGGGGCAAATGATGGCTACACCTTC. Protein: CASSLVRGANDGYTF. V gene TRBV5-1 combines with J gene TRBJ1-2; tentatively, D is TRBD1 (6 bases). CDR1 is SGHRS, CDR2 YFSETQ, per germline. V was clipped by 0 bases and J by 6 bases, with 15 bases between them. The CDR3 sequence is 15 residues long.